A single sample is the source of the 22 T cell receptor beta chains below, sequenced in a study of T cell responses to AZD1222 COVID-19 vaccine (dated by TCRdb to 2020 to 2023). Taken with the paper, the label for time point translates to: about 28 days (+/-7) after the second vaccine dose. Libraries were constructed by the immunoSEQ multiplex PCR assay. TCRdb took over this immuneACCESS table, retaining in-frame rearrangements with V and J assigned. Such tables are incomplete; in checked studies, under half of the missing clones stem from an unresolved V gene, and the remainder is unexplained. The sample includes about 150,000 clones, with around nine tenths observed a single time. The top ten hold roughly 1.5% of the sample. The source was peripheral blood, collected 28 days after the second AZD1222 dose. The receptors were sampled from an adult who received the AZD1222 COVID-19 vaccine.

CDR3 protein: CASSPEGTVSYNEQFF. CDR3 DNA sequence: TGTGCCAGCAGCCCGGAAGGGACTGTCTCCTACAATGAGCAGTTCTTC. The chain uses TRBV5-6 and TRBJ2-1; tentative D call: TRBD2 (6 bases). Germline V gene data show CDR1 as SGHDT and CDR2 as YYEEEE. The CDR3 contains 16 residues. The V end lost 4 bases, the J end lost 0 bases, and 14 bases lay between the germline ends. The whole variable domain, filled in from reference TRBV5-6 and TRBJ2-1, reads DAGVTQSPTHLIKTRGQQVTLRCSPKSGHDTVSWYQQALGQGPQFIFQYYEEEERQRGNFPDRFSGHQFPNYSSELNVNALLLGDSALYLCASSPEGTVSYNEQFFGPGTRLTVL.

This clone was recorded once. The rearrangement joins TRBV9 to TRBJ1-3; possibly TRBD1 for D (6 bases). V was trimmed by 4 bases and J by 0 bases, leaving 14 bases between them. The CDR3 is made up of 16 amino acids. Looked up from germline, CDR1 is SGDLS and CDR2 is YYNGEE. The CDR3 reads CASSPRQAGSGNTIYF. CDR3 sequence (DNA): TGTGCCAGCAGCCCGCGACAGGCAGGCTCTGGAAACACCATATATTTT.

The J gene is TRBJ1-5, the V gene TRBV15; no definite D call. The germline gives CDR1 LNHNV, CDR2 YYDKDF (reference sequence). The CDR3 sequence is 13 residues long. Trimming shortened V by 0 bases and J by 8 bases, and 8 bases separated the two germline ends. CDR3 loop: CATSRDPAEPQHF. CDR3 nucleotides: TGTGCCACCAGCAGAGATCCGGCTGAGCCCCAGCATTTT.

This clone was found once. This chain uses TRBV18 with TRBJ1-1; no firm D call. CDR1 is KGHSH and CDR2 is LQKENI in the germline V gene. Trimming took 0 bases from V and 1 from J, leaving 6 bases between them. The CDR3 totals 14 residues. DNA for the CDR3: TGTGCCAGCTCACCACCGACTCCGAACACTGAAGCTTTCTTT. This translates into CASSPPTPNTEAFF.

J is TRBJ2-7 and V is TRBV11-1; TRBD2 agrees at 7 bases. V was clipped by 5 bases and J by 0 bases; unmatched bases: 4. Germline CDR1 and CDR2: SGHAT and FQDESV (reference sequence). The CDR3 is 14 amino acids. The CDR3 DNA reads TGTGCCAGCAGCACTAGCGAGAGCTCCTACGAGCAGTACTTC. Protein product: CASSTSESSYEQYF.

V is TRBV2 and J is TRBJ2-7; 9 bases line up with TRBD1. V was clipped by 5 bases and J by 7 bases; unmatched bases: 15. The CDR3 contains 16 residues. CDR1 and CDR2 from the germline V gene are SNHLY and FYNNEI. CDR3 nucleotides: TGTGCCAGCAGTACCCTTAGGACAGGGGAATCGGAAGAGCAGTACTTC. As protein: CASSTLRTGESEEQYF.

This chain uses TRBV9 with TRBJ2-1; perhaps TRBD1 as D (5 bases). V was clipped by 3 bases and J by 5 bases, with 15 bases between them. The germline CDR1 and CDR2 sequences are SGDLS and YYNGEE. The CDR3 is 15 amino acids. The CDR3 DNA reads TGTGCCAGCAGCGGTACAGGTGTACCGGACAATGAGCAGTTCTTC. Amino acids: CASSGTGVPDNEQFF.

V and J are TRBV5-8 and TRBJ1-3; 8 bases line up with TRBD1. From germline, CDR1 is SGHTS and CDR2 YDEGEE. There are 15 residues in the CDR3. The V and J ends lost 4 bases and 4 bases, in that order; junction bases with no gene match: 7. The CDR3 sequence: CASSLDRAGGNTIYF. The DNA of the CDR3 is TGTGCCAGCAGCCTGGACAGGGCAGGAGGAAACACCATATATTTT.

This sequence joins TRBV7-2 and TRBJ2-7, with D hard to call. V lost 0 bases and J lost 1, with 4 bases in between. This CDR3 has 13 residues. The germline V gene encodes CDR1 SGHTA and CDR2 FQGNSA. The CDR3, as DNA: TGTGCCAGCAGCTTAGCTAGATCCTACGAGCAGTACTTC. This translates into CASSLARSYEQYF.

The chain uses TRBV19 and TRBJ1-1, with TRBD1 as a possible D gene (5 bases). V was clipped by 9 bases and J by 4 bases, with 15 bases between them. The CDR3 consists of 13 residues. CDR1 is LNHDA and CDR2 is SQIVND in the germline V gene (reference sequence). In DNA, the CDR3 is TGTGCCAGCAGACAGCCATCGGGCACTGAAGCTTTCTTT. Translation: CASRQPSGTEAFF.

The chain employs TRBV27 and TRBJ2-6; possible D gene TRBD1, 5 bases. Germline assignment: CDR1 MNHEY and CDR2 SMNVEV (reference sequence). The ends were cut back, 6 bases at V and 0 bases at J, with 15 bases in the middle. This CDR3 spans 17 amino acids. The CDR3 sequence: CASSKSGGASGANVLTF. The CDR3 region has the DNA TGTGCCAGCAGCAAATCCGGTGGGGCCTCTGGGGCCAACGTCCTGACTTTC.

The chain carries TRBV5-1 and TRBJ1-1; D call uncertain. Germline V gives CDR1 SGHRS, CDR2 YFSETQ. The CDR3 runs to 15 residues. The V end was cut by 3 bases, the J end by 6 bases, with 18 bases between. CDR3 loop: CASSWTEGGFPEAFF. The DNA of the CDR3 is TGCGCCAGCAGCTGGACGGAGGGAGGGTTCCCTGAAGCTTTCTTT.

CDR3 in DNA: TGTGCCAGCAGCGGACCCCCGGGGGGGGCCAACGTCCTGACTTTC. Amino acids: CASSGPPGGANVLTF. This chain links TRBV9 with TRBJ2-6; D is possibly TRBD2 (5 bases). The CDR3 has 15 amino acids. Germline CDR1 and CDR2: SGDLS and YYNGEE. With 3 bases removed from V and 4 bases from J, the gap between germline ends came to 11 bases.

This sequence joins TRBV19 and TRBJ2-1; TRBD2 agrees at 10 bases. J lost 3 bases, V lost 5 bases, and 4 bases had no gene match. This CDR3 comprises 15 residues. Germline V gene data show CDR1 as LNHDA and CDR2 as SQIVND (reference sequence). The CDR3 here is CASSASGSGYNEQFF. CDR3 DNA sequence: TGTGCCAGTAGTGCTAGCGGGAGCGGCTACAATGAGCAGTTCTTC.

The J gene is TRBJ2-3, the V gene TRBV28; 7 positions agree with TRBD1. V lost 7 bases, J lost 2 bases, and 9 bases stayed unmatched. The CDR3 totals 15 residues. Germline assignment: CDR1 MDHEN and CDR2 SYDVKM. CDR3 amino acids: CASNPPGQYTDTQYF. In DNA, the CDR3 is TGTGCCAGCAACCCTCCGGGACAGTACACAGATACGCAGTATTTT. Variable domain in full (rest from reference TRBV28 and TRBJ2-3): DVKVTQSSRYLVKRTGEKVFLECVQDMDHENMFWYRQDPGLGLRLIYFSYDVKMKEKGDIPEGYSVSREKKERFSLILESASTNQTSMYLCASNPPGQYTDTQYFGPGTRLTVL.

The rearrangement uses TRBV18 and TRBJ1-6; D gene uncertain. The germline V gene encodes CDR1 KGHSH and CDR2 LQKENI. Between the trimmed V and J ends, which lost 3 bases and 0 bases, there was a span of 15 bases. The length of the CDR3 is 18 residues. The CDR3 sequence is CASSPQPGVSSYNSPLHF. For the CDR3, the DNA is TGTGCCAGCTCACCTCAACCCGGGGTTAGCTCCTATAATTCACCCCTCCACTTT.

This chain links TRBV15 with TRBJ2-3; possible D gene TRBD2, 5 bases. Germline-derived CDR1 and CDR2 are LNHNV and YYDKDF (reference sequence). The germline V and J ends were trimmed by 3 bases and 4 bases, with 11 bases remaining between them. The length of the CDR3 is 14 residues. CDR3 protein: CATSRPVRADTQYF. CDR3 DNA sequence: TGTGCCACCAGCAGGCCCGTGAGGGCAGATACGCAGTATTTT.

This rearrangement joins TRBV19 to TRBJ1-5; 7 nucleotides agree with TRBD1. V was pared by 5 bases and J by 1 base, with 2 bases of the junction left unmatched. The length of the CDR3 is 14 residues. The V gene's germline CDR1 is LNHDA and CDR2 SQIVND (reference sequence). The CDR3: CASSQGVSNQPQHF. As DNA, the CDR3 is TGTGCCAGTAGTCAGGGGGTAAGCAATCAGCCCCAGCATTTT. The full variable domain, its missing parts supplied by reference TRBV19 and TRBJ1-5, is DGGITQSPKYLFRKEGQNVTLSCEQNLNHDAMYWYRQDPGQGLRLIYYSQIVNDFQKGDIAEGYSVSREKKESFPLTVTSAQKNPTAFYLCASSQGVSNQPQHFGDGTRLSIL.

The chain combines TRBV25-1 with TRBJ1-2; D not resolved. Trimming shortened V by 7 bases and J by 4 bases, and 4 bases separated the two germline ends. CDR3 length equals 10 residues. CDR1 and CDR2 (germline): MGHDK, SYGVNS. CDR3 sequence: CASKGYGYTF. For the CDR3, the DNA is TGTGCCAGCAAGGGCTATGGCTACACCTTC.

The V gene is TRBV4-1, the J gene TRBJ2-3; 7 positions match TRBD2. The CDR3 extends over 18 amino acids. From germline, CDR1 is MGHRA and CDR2 YSYEKL. V lost 0 bases to trimming and J lost 4 bases; unmatched junction nucleotides: 13. The CDR3 here is CASSQDLWRERGADTQYF. CDR3 coding DNA: TGCGCCAGCAGCCAAGATCTCTGGCGGGAGCGAGGAGCAGATACGCAGTATTTT.

The chain is built from TRBV4-1 and TRBJ1-5; D is possibly TRBD1 (6 bases). Germline V gene lookup returns CDR1 MGHRA and CDR2 YSYEKL. The germline V and J ends were trimmed by 3 bases and 7 bases, with 16 bases remaining between them. The CDR3 extends over 15 amino acids. In DNA, the CDR3 is TGCGCCAGCAGCCAGGATAGGGGGGCAGGCCAGCCCCAGCATTTT. It yields the protein CASSQDRGAGQPQHF.

This rearrangement joins TRBV19 to TRBJ2-7; 7 nucleotides agree with TRBD2. Looked up from germline, CDR1 is LNHDA and CDR2 is SQIVND (reference sequence). The V segment lost 7 bases and the J segment 1 base; nucleotides outside the gene matches: 4. The CDR3 consists of 13 residues. This chain's CDR3 is CASKAGESYEQYF. As DNA, the CDR3 is TGTGCCAGTAAGGCGGGGGAATCCTACGAGCAGTACTTC.